This record covers a single T cell receptor (beta chain). Amplification used 60 Vbeta primers and 13 Jbeta primers. The protocol was immunoSEQ multiplex PCR, while the TCRdb copy is restricted to in-frame clones and leaves out a portion. The table shows roughly 120,000 clones, with around 76% occurring only once. The data were taken from a study of cytomegalovirus exposure and HLA in healthy donors. V dropped 0 bases and J dropped 0 bases, with 7 bases sitting between them. The CDR3 totals 15 residues. CDR1 and CDR2 from the germline V gene are SGHNT and YYREEE (reference sequence). The TCR originated in an older woman in good health and CMV-seropositive. Specimen: PBMCs. The genes are TRBV5-4 and TRBJ2-1, with D perhaps matching TRBD2 (5 bases). CDR3 in amino acids: CASSLGRVSYNEQFF. CDR3 sequence (DNA): TGTGCCAGCAGCTTGGGGCGGGTCTCCTACAATGAGCAGTTCTTC. The entire variable domain, with the rest obtained from reference TRBV5-4 and TRBJ2-1, is as follows: ETGVTQSPTHLIKTRGQQVTLRCSSQSGHNTVSWYQQALGQGPQFIFQYYREEENGRGNFPPRFSGLQFPNYSSELNVNALELDDSALYLCASSLGRVSYNEQFFGPGTRLTVL.